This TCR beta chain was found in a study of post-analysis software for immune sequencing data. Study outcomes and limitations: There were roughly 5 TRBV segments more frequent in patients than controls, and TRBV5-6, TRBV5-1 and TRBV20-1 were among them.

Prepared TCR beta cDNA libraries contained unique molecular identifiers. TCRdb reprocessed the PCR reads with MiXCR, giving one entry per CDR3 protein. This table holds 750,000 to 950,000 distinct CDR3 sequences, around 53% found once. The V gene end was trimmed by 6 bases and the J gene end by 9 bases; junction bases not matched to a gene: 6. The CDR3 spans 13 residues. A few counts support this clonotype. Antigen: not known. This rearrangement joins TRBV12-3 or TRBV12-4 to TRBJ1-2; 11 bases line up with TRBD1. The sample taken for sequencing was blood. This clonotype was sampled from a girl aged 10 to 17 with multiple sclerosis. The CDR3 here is CASRTGQGGSYTF. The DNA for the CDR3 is TGTGCCAGCAGGACGGGACAGGGGGGGAGCTACACCTTC.